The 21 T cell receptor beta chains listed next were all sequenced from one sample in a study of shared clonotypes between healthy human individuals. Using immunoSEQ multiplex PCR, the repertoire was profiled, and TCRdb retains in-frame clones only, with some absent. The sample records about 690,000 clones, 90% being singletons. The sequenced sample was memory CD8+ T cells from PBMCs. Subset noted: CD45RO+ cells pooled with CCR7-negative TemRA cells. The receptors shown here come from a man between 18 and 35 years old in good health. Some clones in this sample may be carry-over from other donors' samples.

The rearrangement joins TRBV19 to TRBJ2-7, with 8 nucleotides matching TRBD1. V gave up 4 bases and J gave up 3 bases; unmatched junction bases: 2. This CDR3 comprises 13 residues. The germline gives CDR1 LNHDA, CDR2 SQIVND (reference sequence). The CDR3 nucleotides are TGTGCCAGTAGTAAACAGGGGGACTACGAGCAGTACTTC. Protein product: CASSKQGDYEQYF. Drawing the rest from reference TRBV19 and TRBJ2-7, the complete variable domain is DGGITQSPKYLFRKEGQNVTLSCEQNLNHDAMYWYRQDPGQGLRLIYYSQIVNDFQKGDIAEGYSVSREKKESFPLTVTSAQKNPTAFYLCASSKQGDYEQYFGPGTRLTVT.

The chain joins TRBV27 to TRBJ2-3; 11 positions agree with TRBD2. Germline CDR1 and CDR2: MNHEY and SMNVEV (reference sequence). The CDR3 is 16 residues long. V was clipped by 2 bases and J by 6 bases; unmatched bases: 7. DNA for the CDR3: TGTGCCAGCAGTTTACTGCTAGCGGGAGGTCGCGATACGCAGTATTTT. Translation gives CASSLLLAGGRDTQYF.

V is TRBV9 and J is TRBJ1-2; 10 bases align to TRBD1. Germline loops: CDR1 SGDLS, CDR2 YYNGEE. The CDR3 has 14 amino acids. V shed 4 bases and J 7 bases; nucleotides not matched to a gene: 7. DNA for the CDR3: TGTGCCAGCAGCCCATCGGACAGGGGGTTTGGCTACACCTTC. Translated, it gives CASSPSDRGFGYTF.

The CDR3 DNA follows: TGTGCCAGCAGCCCCGGGGGGGCCTCCAAAAACATTCAGTACTTC. It encodes CASSPGGASKNIQYF. The gene calls are TRBV7-9 and TRBJ2-4, with 8 bases aligning to TRBD2. The J segment lost 2 bases and the V segment lost 5 bases, leaving 5 bases of the junction unmatched. Germline lookup yields CDR1 SEHNR and CDR2 FQNEAQ (reference sequence). The CDR3 consists of 15 residues. Using reference TRBV7-9 and TRBJ2-4 for the parts outside the CDR3, the full variable domain is DTGVSQNPRHKITKRGQNVTFRCDPISEHNRLYWYRQTLGQGPEFLTYFQNEAQLEKSRLLSDRFSAERPKGSFSTLEIQRTEQGDSAMYLCASSPGGASKNIQYFGAGTRLSVL.

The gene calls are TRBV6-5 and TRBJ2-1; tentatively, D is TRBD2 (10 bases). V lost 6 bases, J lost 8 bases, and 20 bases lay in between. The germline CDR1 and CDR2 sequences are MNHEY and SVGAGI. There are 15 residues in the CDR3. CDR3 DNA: TGTGCCAGCAGCCAGGACAGGGGACTAGCGTATGAGCAGTTCTTC. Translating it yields CASSQDRGLAYEQFF.

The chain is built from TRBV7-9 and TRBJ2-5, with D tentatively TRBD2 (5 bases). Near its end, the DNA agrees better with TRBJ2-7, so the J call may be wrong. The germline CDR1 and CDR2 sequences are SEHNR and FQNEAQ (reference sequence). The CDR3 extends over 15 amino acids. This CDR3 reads CASSLAVGETYEQYF. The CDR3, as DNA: TGTGCCAGCAGCTTAGCTGTGGGAGAAACCTACGAGCAGTACTTC.

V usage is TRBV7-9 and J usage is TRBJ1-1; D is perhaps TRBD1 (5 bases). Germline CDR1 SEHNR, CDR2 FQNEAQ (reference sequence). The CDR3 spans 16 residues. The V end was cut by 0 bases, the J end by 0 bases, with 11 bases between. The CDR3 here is CASSLALDKMNTEAFF. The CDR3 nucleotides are TGTGCCAGCAGCTTAGCGCTGGACAAGATGAACACTGAAGCTTTCTTT.

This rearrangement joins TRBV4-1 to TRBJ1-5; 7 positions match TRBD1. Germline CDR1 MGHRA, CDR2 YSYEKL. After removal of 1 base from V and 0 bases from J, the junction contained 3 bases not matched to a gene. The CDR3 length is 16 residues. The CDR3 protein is CASSQVYRGSNQPQHF. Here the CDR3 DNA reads TGCGCCAGCAGCCAAGTTTACAGGGGTAGCAATCAGCCCCAGCATTTT.

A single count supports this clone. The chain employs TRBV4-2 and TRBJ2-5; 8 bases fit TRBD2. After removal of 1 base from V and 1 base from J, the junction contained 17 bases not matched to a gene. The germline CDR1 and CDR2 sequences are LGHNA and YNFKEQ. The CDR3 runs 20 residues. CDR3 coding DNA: TGTGCCAGCAGCCAAGGTGGGCTGGAGCGGGAGAGGCCCCTCCAAGAGACCCAGTACTTC. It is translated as CASSQGGLERERPLQETQYF.

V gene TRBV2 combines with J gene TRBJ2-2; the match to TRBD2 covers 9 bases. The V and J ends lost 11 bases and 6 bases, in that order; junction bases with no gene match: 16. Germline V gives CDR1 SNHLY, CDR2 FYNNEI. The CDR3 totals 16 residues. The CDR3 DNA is TGTGCCCAGTGGGTAGCGGGAGAGTCAGACCCCGGGGAGCTGTTTTTT. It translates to CAQWVAGESDPGELFF.

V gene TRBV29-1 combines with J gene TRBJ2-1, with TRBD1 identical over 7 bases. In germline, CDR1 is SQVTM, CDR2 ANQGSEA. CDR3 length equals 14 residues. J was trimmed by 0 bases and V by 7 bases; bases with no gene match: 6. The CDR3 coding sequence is TGCAGCGCACGACAGGGCGGCTCCTACAATGAGCAGTTCTTC. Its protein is CSARQGGSYNEQFF.

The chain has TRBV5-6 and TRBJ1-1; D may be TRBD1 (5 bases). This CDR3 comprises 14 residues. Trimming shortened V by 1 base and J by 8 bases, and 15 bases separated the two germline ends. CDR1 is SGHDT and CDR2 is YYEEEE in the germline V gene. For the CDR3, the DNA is TGTGCCAGCAGCTTGTGGGGCGGGGGTTCCGAAGCTTTCTTT. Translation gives CASSLWGGGSEAFF.

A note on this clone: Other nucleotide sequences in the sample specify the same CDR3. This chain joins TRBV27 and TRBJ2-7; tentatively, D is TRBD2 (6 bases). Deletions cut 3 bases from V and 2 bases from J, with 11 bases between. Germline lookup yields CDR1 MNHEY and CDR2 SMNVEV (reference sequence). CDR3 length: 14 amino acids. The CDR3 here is CASSFRDSTYEQYF. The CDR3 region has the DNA TGTGCCAGCAGTTTCCGGGACTCCACCTACGAGCAGTACTTC.

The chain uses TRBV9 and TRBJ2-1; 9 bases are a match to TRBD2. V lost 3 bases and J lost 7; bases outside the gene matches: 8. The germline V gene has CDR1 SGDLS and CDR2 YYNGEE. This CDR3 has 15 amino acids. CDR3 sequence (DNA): TGTGCCAGCAGCGCTGGGACTAGCAGCTTAAATGAGCAGTTCTTC. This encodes CASSAGTSSLNEQFF.

The CDR3 DNA reads as TGCGCCAGCAGCGACGGGACTACCATTAGCACAGATACGCAGTATTTT. Protein: CASSDGTTISTDTQYF. The chain couples TRBV5-1 to TRBJ2-3, with TRBD2 identical over 7 bases. Germline CDR1 is SGHRS and CDR2 is YFSETQ. With V trimmed by 4 bases and J by 0 bases, 8 bases remained unmatched. This CDR3 is built from 16 residues.

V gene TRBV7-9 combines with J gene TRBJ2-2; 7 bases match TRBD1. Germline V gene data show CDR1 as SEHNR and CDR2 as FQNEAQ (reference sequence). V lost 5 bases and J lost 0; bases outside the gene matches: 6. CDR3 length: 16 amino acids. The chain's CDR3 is CASSGEQGTNTGELFF. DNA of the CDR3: TGTGCCAGCAGCGGTGAACAGGGGACGAACACCGGGGAGCTGTTTTTT.

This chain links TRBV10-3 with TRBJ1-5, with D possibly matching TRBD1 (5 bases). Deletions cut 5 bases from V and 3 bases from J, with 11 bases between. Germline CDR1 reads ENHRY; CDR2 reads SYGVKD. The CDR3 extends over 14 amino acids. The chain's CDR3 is CAISQTGINQPQHF. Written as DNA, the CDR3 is TGTGCCATCAGTCAAACAGGAATCAATCAGCCCCAGCATTTT.

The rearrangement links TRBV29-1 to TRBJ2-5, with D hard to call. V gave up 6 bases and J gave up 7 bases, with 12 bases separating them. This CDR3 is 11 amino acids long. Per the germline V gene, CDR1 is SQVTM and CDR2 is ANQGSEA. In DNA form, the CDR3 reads TGCAGCGTGACCGGGTTTGGGACCCAGTACTTC. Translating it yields CSVTGFGTQYF. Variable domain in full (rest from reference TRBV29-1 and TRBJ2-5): SAVISQKPSRDICQRGTSLTIQCQVDSQVTMMFWYRQQPGQSLTLIATANQGSEATYESGFVIDKFPISRPNLTFSTLTVSNMSPEDSSIYLCSVTGFGTQYFGPGTRLLVL.

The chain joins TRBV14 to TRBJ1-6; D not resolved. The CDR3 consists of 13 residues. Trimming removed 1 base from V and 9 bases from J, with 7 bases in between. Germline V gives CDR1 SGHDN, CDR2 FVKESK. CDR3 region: CASSQGSGSPLHF. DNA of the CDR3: TGTGCCAGCAGCCAAGGCAGCGGTTCACCCCTCCACTTT.

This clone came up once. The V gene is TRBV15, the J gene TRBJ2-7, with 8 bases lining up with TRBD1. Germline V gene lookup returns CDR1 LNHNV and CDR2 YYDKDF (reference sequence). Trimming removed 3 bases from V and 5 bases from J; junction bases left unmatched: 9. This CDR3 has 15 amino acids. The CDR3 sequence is CATSRDADRAHEQYF. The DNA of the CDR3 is TGTGCCACCAGCAGGGACGCGGACAGGGCCCACGAGCAGTACTTC. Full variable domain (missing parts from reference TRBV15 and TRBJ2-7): DAMVIQNPRYQVTQFGKPVTLSCSQTLNHNVMYWYQQKSSQAPKLLFHYYDKDFNNEADTPDNFQSRRPNTSFCFLDIRSPGLGDTAMYLCATSRDADRAHEQYFGPGTRLTVT.

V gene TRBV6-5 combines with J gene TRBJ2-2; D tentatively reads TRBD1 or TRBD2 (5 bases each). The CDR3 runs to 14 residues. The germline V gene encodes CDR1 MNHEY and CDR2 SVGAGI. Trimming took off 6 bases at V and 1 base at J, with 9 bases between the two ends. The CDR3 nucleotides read TGTGCCAGCAGCCCGGGACGGAACACCGGGGAGCTGTTTTTT. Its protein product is CASSPGRNTGELFF.